This TCR beta chain stems from a study of cytomegalovirus exposure and HLA in healthy donors. Study-wide results and limits: In a later analysis, at a false discovery rate of 0.05, 17,000 or so TCR beta sequences were associated with HLA alleles.

The CDR3 is 14 residues long. V dropped 9 bases and J dropped 1; count of bases not matched to a gene: 4. The V gene's germline CDR1 is ENHRY and CDR2 SYGVKD. As concerns this clone: Antigen: not known.

Both 60 Vbeta primers and 13 Jbeta primers went into the PCR. This table comes from immunoSEQ multiplex PCR, and its TCRdb copy is limited to in-frame clones, with some not included. This sample has approximately 110,000 clones, with approximately 80% found just once. Sequenced material: PBMCs. The source is a young man in good health and CMV-seropositive. The gene calls are TRBV10-3 and TRBJ1-5; 9 positions agree with TRBD1. This CDR3 reads CAIGQGISNQPQHF. CDR3 sequence (DNA): TGTGCCATTGGACAGGGGATCAGCAATCAGCCCCAGCATTTT.